This T cell receptor beta chain was documented in a study of early T cells in non-severe SARS-CoV-2 infection. Broader study findings: Database matching using VDJdb favored anti-spike CD8 responses, with private and CD4 specificities left missing.

Individual cDNA molecules were tagged with unique molecular identifiers. One entry per CDR3 protein, called by TCRdb with MiXCR from the 5' RACE reads. Of about 33,000 distinct CDR3 sequences listed, under 6% are singletons. The CDR3 has 16 residues. The V gene's germline CDR1 is MNHNY and CDR2 SVGAGI (reference sequence). The V and J ends lost 2 bases and 6 bases respectively, with 16 bases between them. This clonotype was counted only a few times. The antigen is undetermined. The chain couples TRBV6-6 to TRBJ2-2; D call uncertain. The receptor was isolated from an adult who was a healthcare worker with PCR-confirmed SARS-CoV-2 infection or an uninfected control (not recorded which). Sequenced sample: whole blood. Here the CDR3 reads CASSYGTASNSGELFF. Here the CDR3 DNA reads TGTGCCAGCAGTTACGGAACAGCCTCAAACTCCGGGGAGCTGTTTTTT.